The clone carrying this T cell receptor (beta chain) came up many times. The antigen is undetermined. The sample is drawn from a study of T-cell memory formation after mild COVID-19. Study in general: The study found TCR clusters largely donor specific. Whole-study findings and limits: Contracting CD8+ clones were enriched in EMRA, CD4+ mainly in CM and EM. Within pre-infection memory, some responding clones were found, suggesting cross-reactive memory joined.

The germline V gene has CDR1 MNHEY and CDR2 SVGAGI. The CDR3 sequence is 14 residues long. The trim removed 1 base at V and 2 bases at J, leaving 1 base unmatched. TCRdb re-called the 5' RACE reads with MiXCR, one entry per CDR3 protein. The table lists 350,000 to 400,000 distinct CDR3 sequences, 13% to 15% of them singletons, with around a fifth in the top ten. The chain combines TRBV6-5 with TRBJ1-2; 7 bases match TRBD1. Input material: PBMCs or a T cell subset sorted from them (not recorded which). This receptor was taken from a man between 18 and 35 years old who had mild COVID-19 (a few samples of this study predate the infection). Cell type and time point are not known. CDR3 in amino acids: CASSYLDRNYGYTF. The CDR3 DNA sequence: TGTGCCAGCAGTTACTTGGACAGGAACTATGGCTACACCTTC.